These 3 T cell receptor beta chains originate from one sample sequenced in a study of CD8 T cells in Susac syndrome. Roughly 0.45 to 1 ug RNA was reverse transcribed with random hexamers. Using its own MiXCR run on the immunoSEQ multiplex PCR reads, TCRdb lists one record per CDR3 protein. The sample has about 120,000 distinct CDR3 sequences, over 90% seen once. The sequenced sample consisted of CD4+ T cells from PBMCs. The receptors shown here come from a human donor in good health.

The rearrangement links TRBV20-1 to TRBJ1-2; D is undetermined. V dropped 0 bases and J dropped 5 bases, with 7 bases sitting between them. This CDR3 is built from 12 residues. Germline V gene sequence: CDR1 DFQATT, CDR2 SNEGSKA (reference sequence). CDR3 loop: CSAREGGYGYTF. CDR3 DNA: TGCAGTGCTAGAGAAGGAGGGTATGGCTACACCTTC.

The V gene is TRBV4-3, the J gene TRBJ2-3; a possible D gene is TRBD1 (8 bases). CDR1 LGHNA and CDR2 YSLEER come from the germline V gene. Trimming cost V 3 bases and J 6 bases, with 19 bases left between them. The CDR3 runs to 16 residues. The CDR3: CASSQEQGGNLDTQYF. The DNA of the CDR3 is TGCGCCAGCAGCCAGGAACAGGGGGGGAATCTTGATACGCAGTATTTT.

The genes are TRBV20-1 and TRBJ2-1; the match to TRBD2 covers 9 bases. The CDR3 runs 15 residues. Germline assignment: CDR1 DFQATT and CDR2 SNEGSKA (reference sequence). V shed 5 bases, J shed 7 bases, and the junction held 12 bases outside the gene matches. Here the CDR3 DNA reads TGCAGTGCTCCAGAGACCCATCTAGCGGGGAATGAGCAGTTCTTC. It codes for CSAPETHLAGNEQFF.